The entry that follows covers one TCR beta chain sequence. What it binds is not known. A marrow graft followed busulfan-fludarabine conditioning, with cyclophosphamide on days +3 and +4. The data were produced by immunoSEQ multiplex PCR, yet TCRdb's version contains in-frame clones alone and is incomplete. The table has about 12,000 clones, over 80% seen once. Trimming took 2 bases from V and 2 from J, leaving 10 bases between them. Germline V gene sequence: CDR1 SGHRS, CDR2 YFSETQ. The CDR3 is made up of 14 amino acids. The record originates from a study of T cells after posttransplantation cyclophosphamide. Study-wide points: TRB clonality was highly associated with recipient CMV seropositivity and reactivation. Skin or GI-infiltrating T cells shared few TRB sequences with blood. Later post-transplant blood repertoires were often dominated by donor CD8+ memory clones.

This rearrangement joins TRBV5-1 to TRBJ1-1; perhaps TRBD1 as D (5 bases). The TCR sequence derives from a female patient in her 30s who received an allogeneic stem cell transplant from an unrelated donor, was CMV-positive, and had no GVHD. Some of the T cells might come from the graft donor. Source: PBMCs, taken after allogeneic stem cell transplant with posttransplant cyclophosphamide. The CDR3 loop reads CASSFGTDNTEAFF. The CDR3 DNA follows: TGCGCCAGCAGCTTTGGGACTGACAACACTGAAGCTTTCTTT.